What follows are 18 T cell receptor beta chains derived from one specimen sequenced in a study of T cell changes during pregnancy in multiple sclerosis. Some clones are missing from TCRdb's copy, which holds only in-frame ones; the method was immunoSEQ multiplex PCR. The data hold some 95,000 clones, with over 80% observed a single time. Specimen: peripheral blood, collected in the first trimester of pregnancy. Receptors originate from a female donor with multiple sclerosis, enrolled in a pregnancy study.

This rearrangement joins TRBV7-9 to TRBJ2-7; maybe TRBD2 (6 bases). V lost 3 bases and J 4 bases, leaving 7 bases between the germline ends. Germline V lookup: CDR1 SEHNR, CDR2 FQNEAQ (reference sequence). This CDR3 has 12 amino acids. The CDR3 DNA sequence: TGTGCCAGCAGCTTGGGGACTTACGAGCAGTACTTC. Protein sequence: CASSLGTYEQYF.

This chain joins TRBV18 and TRBJ2-7; TRBD1 matches at 7 bases. V was clipped by 6 bases and J by 3 bases; unmatched bases: 2. The CDR3 covers 12 residues. Germline CDR1 is KGHSH and CDR2 is LQKENI. The CDR3 DNA reads TGTGCCAGCTCCCGGGACAGCTACGAGCAGTACTTC. Translating it yields CASSRDSYEQYF.

This chain connects TRBV2 to TRBJ2-4, with TRBD1 matching 8 bases. The CDR3 length is 15 residues. Trimming took 10 bases from V and 0 from J; bases not matched to a gene: 8. The germline gives CDR1 SNHLY, CDR2 FYNNEI. CDR3 in amino acids: CATALGTGAKNIQYF. CDR3 sequence (DNA): TGTGCCACCGCCCTGGGGACAGGAGCCAAAAACATTCAGTACTTC.

Concerning this clone: In the same sample, other DNA sequences code for this CDR3. The chain has TRBV5-1 and TRBJ2-3; no clear D. Deletions cut 1 base from V and 2 bases from J, with 8 bases between. Germline CDR1 and CDR2: SGHRS and YFSETQ. The CDR3 spans 14 residues. CDR3 bases: TGCGCCAGCAGCTTGCGGCAGGTCACAGATACGCAGTATTTT. Translation gives CASSLRQVTDTQYF. The full variable domain, rest sourced from reference TRBV5-1 and TRBJ2-3, is KAGVTQTPRYLIKTRGQQVTLSCSPISGHRSVSWYQQTPGQGLQFLFEYFSETQRNKGNFPGRFSGRQFSNSRSEMNVSTLELGDSALYLCASSLRQVTDTQYFGPGTRLTVL.

The V and J genes are TRBV5-1 and TRBJ2-6, with a possible D match to TRBD2 (5 bases). V shed 4 bases and J shed 0 bases, with 14 bases lying between them. Germline V CDR1 and CDR2: SGHRS, YFSETQ. There are 17 residues in the CDR3. The CDR3 is CASSPEADYSGANVLTF. The CDR3 nucleotides are TGCGCCAGCAGCCCGGAGGCTGATTACTCTGGGGCCAACGTCCTGACTTTC.

The chain uses TRBV6-6 and TRBJ1-2; D is perhaps TRBD1 (5 bases). V lost 0 bases, J lost 4 bases, and 12 bases lay in between. The CDR3 spans 15 residues. Germline V gene data show CDR1 as MNHNY and CDR2 as SVGAGI (reference sequence). CDR3 residues: CASSYSTAISYGYTF. CDR3 nucleotides: TGTGCCAGCAGTTACTCGACAGCGATCTCCTATGGCTACACCTTC.

This sequence joins TRBV5-1 and TRBJ2-4; D perhaps matches TRBD1 (6 bases). Germline-derived CDR1 and CDR2 are SGHRS and YFSETQ. The CDR3 is 12 amino acids. V dropped 4 bases and J dropped 6 bases, with 8 bases sitting between them. CDR3 DNA sequence: TGCGCCAGCAGCGAACAGGGAAACATTCAGTACTTC. It encodes CASSEQGNIQYF.

The chain combines TRBV5-1 with TRBJ2-1; 13 bases align to TRBD2. Germline loops: CDR1 SGHRS, CDR2 YFSETQ. The CDR3 runs 16 residues. Trimming cost V 6 bases and J 5 bases; bases outside gene matches: 8. The CDR3 reads CASTPTSGRSNNEQFF. The CDR3 DNA is TGCGCCAGCACCCCGACTAGCGGGAGGTCTAACAATGAGCAGTTCTTC.

This chain connects TRBV15 to TRBJ2-5; TRBD2 might be the D (5 bases). The CDR3 contains 12 residues. Deletions cut 5 bases from V and 5 bases from J, with 9 bases between. The germline gives CDR1 LNHNV, CDR2 YYDKDF (reference sequence). CDR3 sequence reads: CATSPGFETQYF. The CDR3 nucleotides are TGTGCCACCAGCCCGGGGTTCGAGACCCAGTACTTC.

The chain links TRBV30 to TRBJ1-4; TRBD1 matches 10 bases. J was trimmed by 7 bases and V by 0 bases; bases with no gene match: 5. The CDR3 sequence is 15 residues long. CDR1 GTSNPN and CDR2 SVGIG come from the germline V gene (reference sequence). CDR3 nucleotide sequence: TGTGCCTGGAGTGTACAGACAGGGGGCGGTGAAAAACTGTTTTTT. Translated, it gives CAWSVQTGGGEKLFF.

V usage is TRBV6-1 and J usage is TRBJ2-7; 8 nucleotides agree with TRBD2. Trimming at V came to 11 bases and at J to 2 bases, leaving 11 bases not matched to a gene. The CDR3 spans 14 residues. Per the germline V gene, CDR1 is MNHNS and CDR2 is SASEGT. The chain's CDR3 is CAAAPGGRPYEQYF. The CDR3 DNA sequence: TGTGCCGCTGCCCCGGGCGGGAGGCCCTACGAGCAGTACTTC.

This clone has only a few counts. The chain employs TRBV9 and TRBJ2-7; TRBD2 aligns across 7 bases. With 1 base clipped from V and 5 bases from J, the junction kept 6 bases outside the gene matches. CDR3 length: 14 residues. The V gene's germline CDR1 is SGDLS and CDR2 YYNGEE. The CDR3 DNA reads as TGTGCCAGCAGCGTACGCGGGAGTGTCGACGAGCAGTACTTC. Its translation: CASSVRGSVDEQYF.

The V gene is TRBV29-1, the J gene TRBJ2-7, with D possibly being TRBD1 (5 bases). The germline gives CDR1 SQVTM, CDR2 ANQGSEA. The CDR3 runs to 12 residues. Deletions cut 4 bases from V and 5 bases from J, with 12 bases between. In nucleotides, the CDR3 is TGCAGCGTTGTTGTGGGGCCGGACGAGCAGTACTTC. Protein product: CSVVVGPDEQYF.

The gene calls are TRBV27 and TRBJ2-7; 8 bases are shared with TRBD1. This CDR3 spans 11 amino acids. Trimming took 8 bases from V and 4 from J; bases not matched to a gene: 1. CDR1 and CDR2 from the germline V gene are MNHEY and SMNVEV (reference sequence). In DNA form, the CDR3 reads TGTGCCAGCCGGACAGGGTACGAGCAGTACTTC. Amino acids: CASRTGYEQYF.

The rearrangement joins TRBV11-1 to TRBJ2-3, with a weak D call TRBD1 (6 bases). The CDR3 is made up of 16 amino acids. Deletions cut 2 bases from V and 3 bases from J, with 15 bases between. Germline V gene lookup returns CDR1 SGHAT and CDR2 FQDESV (reference sequence). CDR3 protein: CASSLYTGQGTDTQYF. CDR3 DNA: TGTGCCAGCAGCTTATATACAGGGCAGGGGACAGATACGCAGTATTTT.

This clone has a single count. V gene TRBV29-1 combines with J gene TRBJ1-1, with no clear D. The ends were cut back, 5 bases at V and 0 bases at J, with 10 bases in the middle. Per germline, CDR1 SQVTM and CDR2 ANQGSEA. The length of the CDR3 is 13 residues. For the CDR3, the DNA is TGCAGCGTTCGAGGTTTGATGAACACTGAAGCTTTCTTT. Translation: CSVRGLMNTEAFF.

CDR3 in amino acids: CASKAGPEGSQPQHF. In nucleotides, the CDR3 is TGTGCCAGTAAAGCGGGACCCGAGGGGAGTCAGCCCCAGCATTTT. The rearrangement uses TRBV19 and TRBJ1-5; maybe TRBD1 (5 bases). Germline V gives CDR1 LNHDA, CDR2 SQIVND (reference sequence). The V and J ends lost 7 bases and 6 bases respectively, with 19 bases between them. The CDR3 has 15 amino acids.

The J gene is TRBJ2-3, the V gene TRBV13, with 7 bases identical to TRBD1. J was trimmed by 2 bases and V by 5 bases; bases with no gene match: 10. Germline V lookup: CDR1 PRHDT, CDR2 FYEKMQ (reference sequence). The CDR3 covers 16 residues. In DNA form, the CDR3 reads TGTGCCAGCAGCCTAAGGACAGGAATAATCACAGATACGCAGTATTTT. It is translated as CASSLRTGIITDTQYF.